A selection of T cell receptor beta chains follows, all from one sample in a study of beta chain features in type 1 diabetes. Assay: immunoSEQ multiplex PCR; the TCRdb copy retains only in-frame clones and omits some. The sample shows some 150,000 clones, 48% of them seen only once. Sequencing was carried out using Tregs from blood. The receptors come from a man between 18 and 35 years old in good health. Both conserved end residues are part of each CDR3. Fields, in order: clone size, V gene, D gene, J gene, CDR3 protein, CDR3 DNA. D genes are given only for firm matches. Size tells how often a clone was seen (once, few, many) or the class of an expanded clone, and some rows leave it out.

size: few
V: TRBV21-1
D: NA
J: TRBJ2-5
CDR3: CASSKGIARETQYF
DNA: TGTGCCAGCAGCAAAGGGATAGCTAGGGAGACCCAGTACTTC

size: NA
V: TRBV7-2
D: NA
J: TRBJ1-4
CDR3: CASSPGGTNEKLFF
DNA: TGTGCCAGCAGCCCCGGGGGAACTAATGAAAAACTGTTTTTT

size: NA
V: TRBV28
D: NA
J: TRBJ1-6
CDR3: CASSLGGSRRSPLHF
DNA: TGTGCCAGCAGTTTAGGCGGTAGCCGGCGCTCACCCCTCCACTTT

size: NA
V: TRBV19
D: TRBD2
J: TRBJ2-7
CDR3: CASSMETSGGRYEQYF
DNA: TGTGCCAGTAGTATGGAGACTAGCGGAGGCAGGTACGAGCAGTACTTC

size: NA
V: TRBV6-5
D: TRBD2
J: TRBJ2-7
CDR3: CASRRGTSGSYEQYF
DNA: TGTGCCAGCAGGCGGGGGACTAGCGGCTCCTACGAGCAGTACTTC

size: NA
V: TRBV6-5
D: TRBD2
J: TRBJ2-7
CDR3: CASSYVAGGTYEQYF
DNA: TGTGCCAGCAGTTACGTAGCGGGAGGGACCTACGAGCAGTACTTC

size: few
V: TRBV19
D: NA
J: TRBJ1-5
CDR3: CASSIVASGQPQHF
DNA: TGTGCCAGTAGTATAGTGGCTTCGGGTCAGCCCCAGCATTTT

size: once
V: TRBV29-1
D: NA
J: TRBJ2-7
CDR3: CSVTGTAYEQYF
DNA: TGCAGCGTGACCGGGACTGCTTACGAGCAGTACTTC

size: NA
V: TRBV2
D: TRBD1
J: TRBJ1-1
CDR3: CASRHGTGWSTEAFF
DNA: TGTGCCAGCAGGCATGGGACAGGGTGGAGCACTGAAGCTTTCTTT

size: once
V: TRBV28
D: NA
J: TRBJ1-2
CDR3: CASSEQGDGYTF
DNA: TGTGCCAGCAGTGAACAGGGAGATGGCTACACCTTC

size: NA
V: TRBV7-2
D: NA
J: TRBJ2-5
CDR3: CASSLTGGLHETQYF
DNA: TGTGCCAGCAGCTTAACGGGGGGCTTACACGAGACCCAGTACTTC

size: NA
V: TRBV29-1
D: NA
J: TRBJ1-4
CDR3: CSGQNNEKLFF
DNA: TGCAGCGGACAGAATAATGAAAAACTGTTTTTT

size: NA
V: TRBV9
D: NA
J: TRBJ1-6
CDR3: CASSEGPGGYLTPLHF
DNA: TGTGCCAGCAGCGAGGGGCCCGGGGGGTACTTGACACCCCTCCACTTT

size: few
V: TRBV7-2
D: NA
J: TRBJ2-7
CDR3: CASSRDMAGGEQYF
DNA: TGTGCCAGCAGCCGCGACATGGCCGGAGGCGAGCAGTACTTC

size: NA
V: TRBV2
D: NA
J: TRBJ1-6
CDR3: CASSGSSENSPLHF
DNA: TGTGCCAGCAGCGGGTCGTCGGAGAATTCACCCCTCCACTTT

size: NA
V: TRBV6-5
D: TRBD2
J: TRBJ2-1
CDR3: CASSYSEAGRFVF
DNA: TGTGCCAGCAGTTACTCAGAAGCGGGACGGTTTGTCTTC

size: NA
V: TRBV6-6
D: NA
J: TRBJ2-7
CDR3: CASSPLTGYRSYEQYF
DNA: TGTGCCAGCAGTCCGTTAACAGGGTACAGATCCTACGAGCAGTACTTC

size: few
V: TRBV6-5
D: NA
J: TRBJ2-2
CDR3: CASTPQTTNTGELFF
DNA: TGTGCCAGCACCCCCCAGACTACGAACACCGGGGAGCTGTTTTTT

size: few
V: TRBV15
D: NA
J: TRBJ2-3
CDR3: CATSREEGNADTQYF
DNA: TGTGCCACCAGCAGGGAGGAGGGAAACGCAGATACGCAGTATTTT

size: NA
V: TRBV6-5
D: NA
J: TRBJ2-1
CDR3: CASSYRLTTEHQFF
DNA: TGTGCCAGCAGTTACCGTCTGACAACTGAGCACCAGTTCTTC

size: once
V: TRBV5-6
D: TRBD2
J: TRBJ2-3
CDR3: CASSFPGLAGTTDTQYF
DNA: TGTGCCAGCAGCTTCCCGGGACTAGCGGGAACGACAGATACGCAGTATTTT

size: NA
V: TRBV5-6
D: TRBD2
J: TRBJ2-3
CDR3: CASSLLVAGSTDTQYF
DNA: TGTGCCAGCAGCTTGTTGGTAGCGGGGAGCACAGATACGCAGTATTTT

size: NA
V: TRBV2
D: TRBD1
J: TRBJ1-5
CDR3: CASRAGQGDGNQPQHF
DNA: TGTGCCAGCAGGGCGGGGCAGGGGGATGGCAATCAGCCCCAGCATTTT

size: NA
V: TRBV4-3
D: TRBD2
J: TRBJ2-3
CDR3: CASSHSGEGKTDTQYF
DNA: TGCGCCAGCAGCCACAGCGGGGAGGGGAAGACAGATACGCAGTATTTT

size: NA
V: TRBV18
D: NA
J: TRBJ1-1
CDR3: CASSPNPGQNTEAFF
DNA: TGTGCCAGCTCACCGAATCCGGGACAGAACACTGAAGCTTTCTTT

size: NA
V: TRBV27
D: TRBD1
J: TRBJ2-7
CDR3: CASSSPGQGVYEQYF
DNA: TGTGCCAGCAGTTCCCCGGGACAGGGGGTCTACGAGCAGTACTTC

size: NA
V: TRBV5-1
D: TRBD2
J: TRBJ2-1
CDR3: CASSLGLAGGNEQFF
DNA: TGCGCCAGCAGCCTCGGGCTAGCGGGGGGCAATGAGCAGTTCTTC

size: NA
V: TRBV7-2
D: NA
J: TRBJ1-3
CDR3: CASSLAGQGNTIYF
DNA: TGTGCCAGCAGCTTAGCTGGACAGGGAAACACCATATATTTT

size: few
V: TRBV18
D: NA
J: TRBJ2-5
CDR3: CASSLHLSEWETQYF
DNA: TGTGCCAGCTCACTTCACCTGAGCGAGTGGGAGACCCAGTACTTC

size: few
V: TRBV7-2
D: TRBD1
J: TRBJ1-2
CDR3: CASSLPQTGIYGYTF
DNA: TGTGCCAGCAGCTTACCACAGACAGGGATCTATGGCTACACCTTC

size: few
V: TRBV10-3
D: TRBD2
J: TRBJ2-2
CDR3: CAIREGLAGLTGELFF
DNA: TGTGCCATCAGGGAAGGACTAGCGGGGCTCACCGGGGAGCTGTTTTTT

size: NA
V: TRBV9
D: TRBD1
J: TRBJ2-2
CDR3: CASSKTGMSGELFF
DNA: TGTGCCAGCTCAAAGACAGGGATGAGCGGGGAGCTGTTTTTT

size: NA
V: TRBV5-7
D: NA
J: TRBJ2-3
CDR3: CASSPAGSPPDTQYF
DNA: TGTGCCAGCAGCCCCGCGGGGAGTCCCCCAGATACGCAGTATTTT

size: NA
V: TRBV9
D: NA
J: TRBJ2-3
CDR3: CASSVGSLRDTQYF
DNA: TGTGCCAGCAGCGTTGGGTCCCTGAGGGATACGCAGTATTTT

size: NA
V: TRBV7-2
D: TRBD2
J: TRBJ2-7
CDR3: CASSKLAGGQYEQYF
DNA: TGTGCCAGCAGCAAGCTAGCGGGAGGGCAATACGAGCAGTACTTC

size: NA
V: TRBV6-6
D: NA
J: TRBJ1-1
CDR3: CASSYRGGRNTEAFF
DNA: TGTGCCAGCAGTTACCGTGGAGGGCGGAACACTGAAGCTTTCTTT

size: NA
V: TRBV7-3
D: NA
J: TRBJ2-1
CDR3: CASSSAGLNNEQFF
DNA: TGTGCCAGCAGCTCCGCGGGACTTAACAATGAGCAGTTCTTC

size: NA
V: TRBV2
D: NA
J: TRBJ2-1
CDR3: CASIAQILSGEQFF
DNA: TGTGCCAGCATCGCGCAAATCTTATCGGGTGAGCAGTTCTTC

size: NA
V: TRBV7-3
D: NA
J: TRBJ1-2
CDR3: CASSLSPLHRGDNGYTF
DNA: TGTGCCAGCAGCCTCTCTCCCCTTCACCGGGGGGACAATGGCTACACCTTC

size: few
V: TRBV15
D: NA
J: TRBJ1-3
CDR3: CATSRDLGSTVGNTIYF
DNA: TGTGCCACCAGCAGAGATTTAGGGTCGACAGTTGGAAACACCATATATTTT

size: NA
V: TRBV28
D: TRBD1
J: TRBJ1-4
CDR3: CASRLQGGTNEKLFF
DNA: TGTGCCAGCAGGCTACAGGGGGGGACTAATGAAAAACTGTTTTTT

size: NA
V: TRBV7-3
D: NA
J: TRBJ2-3
CDR3: CASSPSLDGGTQYF
DNA: TGTGCCAGCAGCCCGAGTCTCGACGGGGGAACGCAGTATTTT

size: few
V: TRBV7-3
D: TRBD1
J: TRBJ1-3
CDR3: CASSPGTEGETIYF
DNA: TGTGCCAGCAGCCCCGGGACAGAGGGTGAAACCATATATTTT

size: NA
V: TRBV7-2
D: NA
J: TRBJ2-2
CDR3: CASSLNPRSGELFF
DNA: TGTGCCAGCAGCTTAAACCCGCGAAGCGGGGAGCTGTTTTTT

size: NA
V: TRBV7-2
D: NA
J: TRBJ1-2
CDR3: CASSPYGGRHGYTF
DNA: TGTGCCAGCAGCCCCTACGGGGGAAGGCATGGCTACACCTTC

size: NA
V: TRBV18
D: TRBD2
J: TRBJ2-1
CDR3: CASSPGLAGESNEQFF
DNA: TGTGCCAGCTCACCAGGACTAGCGGGAGAAAGCAATGAGCAGTTCTTC

size: NA
V: TRBV10-3
D: NA
J: TRBJ1-6
CDR3: CAISQGEHNSPLHF
DNA: TGTGCCATCAGCCAGGGTGAGCACAATTCACCCCTCCACTTT

size: once
V: TRBV9
D: TRBD2
J: TRBJ2-5
CDR3: CASSVGLRGEETQYF
DNA: TGTGCCAGCAGCGTAGGTTTGCGGGGGGAAGAGACCCAGTACTTC